This TCR beta chain emerged from a study of blood T cell repertoires in COVID-19. Study details: The study drew acute and convalescent COVID-19 samples from the United States, Italy and Spain. Nucleic acid was either cDNA or gDNA, and it came from T cells, B-cell-depleted T cells, or PBMCs.

As originally analysed: Cell counts per sample came from amplifying reference gene primers. The method was immunoSEQ multiplex PCR; TCRdb's version includes in-frame clones alone and lacks a portion of them. The V and J calls and the clone size are those of that table, but D and trimming were determined from the DNA. The sample has about 58,000 clones, roughly 85% seen once. The germline V and J ends were trimmed by 4 bases and 1 base, with 16 bases remaining between them. Germline loops: CDR1 MGHRA, CDR2 YSYEKL. The CDR3 is made up of 16 amino acids. Sample: peripheral blood. This chain uses TRBV4-1 with TRBJ1-1; perhaps TRBD1 as D (6 bases). The TCR sequence derives from a human donor in a cohort sampled during active COVID-19. The CDR3 loop reads CASSPLGGGQNTEAFF. The CDR3 region has the DNA TGCGCCAGCAGCCCCCTCGGGGGGGGACAGAACACTGAAGCTTTCTTT.